The text below deals with one TCR beta chain. Its recognized antigen is unknown. Base qualities are not at hand, and no much larger clone is one base apart. The immunoSEQ Assay, a bias-controlled multiplex PCR, was used to amplify TCRbeta CDR3 regions from genomic DNA. The published analysis was carried out like this. Nucleated cell counts per sample were estimated from amplification of reference gene primers within the assay. Sequence reads were collapsed and filtered to measure the absolute abundance of every unique TCRbeta CDR3 rearrangement. Productive Simpson clonality was computed per sample as the square root of Simpson's diversity index over productive rearrangements. TCRdb took over this immuneACCESS table, retaining in-frame rearrangements with V and J assigned. Such tables are incomplete; in checked studies, under half of the missing clones stem from an unresolved V gene, and the remainder is unexplained. V and J calls and clone size come straight from that table; D and trimming were deduced from the DNA. For this sample there are some 160,000 clones; roughly 88% appear just once. Less than 2.5% of the sample lies in the top ten.

Whole blood was collected in K2EDTA tubes by collaborating institutions according to the institutions' own protocols. For TCRbeta analysis, collaborators shipped samples as frozen whole blood, isolated PBMCs, or DNA extracted from either of those sample types. V and J lose 6 bases and 1 base, and a span of 15 bases separates them. The germline V gene encodes CDR1 MNHEY and CDR2 SMNVEV (reference sequence). There are 15 amino acids in the CDR3, from cysteine to phenylalanine inclusive. The CDR3 DNA has 45 bases and is translated from base 1. These data come from a study of blood T cell repertoires in COVID-19 (dated by TCRdb to about 2020). About the study as a whole: The collaborator samples originated in the United States, Italy and Spain and spanned the acute and convalescent phases of COVID-19. Where available, HLA class I and class II types were obtained from metadata supplied by the sample provider rather than from assay-based typing. The prospective study material was composed of cDNA or gDNA derived from T cells, B-cell-depleted T cells, or PBMCs. Samples were obtained from the ongoing ImmuneRACE study (first 160 participants) and from over a thousand subjects provided by 6 global collaborators. The repertoires were released in a freely available public database intended as a resource for research on the immune response to SARS-CoV-2. Nearly every sample came with metadata listing a de-identified subject ID, COVID-19 status, age in years and sex. Deeply sampled blood TCRbeta repertoires from subjects exposed to, actively infected with, or recovered from COVID-19 were included in the dataset. The study at large found these results: Clinical and demographic metadata were provided uncurated, with the amount varying by source and participant.

Recombination linked TRBV27 to TRBJ1-2; the D gene assignment is ambiguous. The TCR was taken from a man aged 18 to 30 with acute or convalescent COVID-19. Sequenced input: peripheral blood. The CDR3 protein sequence reads: CASSPEPMINYGYTF. The base sequence is TGTGCCAGCAGCCCTGAGCCGATGATTAACTATGGCTACACCTTC.